The present T cell receptor beta chain was sequenced within a study of Ad26.COV2.S vaccination and SARS-CoV-2 variants. Study background: Recipients of Ad26.COV2.S got it intramuscularly, once or twice 56 days apart. Whole-study results and caveats: There was a possibility that the TCR breadth and depth analyses underestimated total T cell responses.

Here immunoSEQ multiplex PCR was the method, and the copy in TCRdb shows in-frame clones only, minus some. The sample records some 340,000 clones, 85% to 90% being singletons. Documented treatment: over 15 received Ad26.COV2.S at low or high dose, single or two shots; about 5 received placebo; per-sample allocation not given. The samples were gathered on day 63 after the first injection of vaccine or placebo. An Ad26 vector expressing Wuhan-strain SARS-CoV-2 spike constituted the vaccine. V lost 3 bases to trimming and J lost 5 bases, with 7 bases between them. The V gene's germline CDR1 is MGHRA and CDR2 YSYEKL. The CDR3 consists of 12 residues. Of note for this clone: Its antigen is undetermined.

This rearrangement joins TRBV4-1 to TRBJ1-1; D call uncertain. The receptor comes from a person between 18 and 60 years old who received the Ad26.COV2.S COVID-19 vaccine or a placebo. Sequences were derived from peripheral blood, sampled in a trial of Ad26.COV2.S vaccine versus placebo. CDR3 in amino acids: CASSQLGTEAFF. In DNA, the CDR3 is TGCGCCAGCAGCCAGCTCGGGACTGAAGCTTTCTTT.